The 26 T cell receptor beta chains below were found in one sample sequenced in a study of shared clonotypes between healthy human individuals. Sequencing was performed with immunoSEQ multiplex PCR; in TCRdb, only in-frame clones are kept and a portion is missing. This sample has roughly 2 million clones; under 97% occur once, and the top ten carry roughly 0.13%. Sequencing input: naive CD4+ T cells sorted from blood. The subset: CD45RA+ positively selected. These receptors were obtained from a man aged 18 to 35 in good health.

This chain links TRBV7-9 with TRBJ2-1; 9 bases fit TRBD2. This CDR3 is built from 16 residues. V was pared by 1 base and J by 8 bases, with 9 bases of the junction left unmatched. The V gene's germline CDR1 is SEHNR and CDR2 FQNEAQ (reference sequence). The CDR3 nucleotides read TGTGCCAGCAGCTTAGTCCCTAGCGGGATGGGCGATGAGCAGTTCTTC. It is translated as CASSLVPSGMGDEQFF. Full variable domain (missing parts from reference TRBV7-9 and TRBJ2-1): DTGVSQNPRHKITKRGQNVTFRCDPISEHNRLYWYRQTLGQGPEFLTYFQNEAQLEKSRLLSDRFSAERPKGSFSTLEIQRTEQGDSAMYLCASSLVPSGMGDEQFFGPGTRLTVL.

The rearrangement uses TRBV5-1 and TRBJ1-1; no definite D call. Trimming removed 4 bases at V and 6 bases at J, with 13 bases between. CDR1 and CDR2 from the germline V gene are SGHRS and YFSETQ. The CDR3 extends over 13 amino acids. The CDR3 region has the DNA TGCGCCAGCAGCCCACTCGGTCATTCTGAAGCTTTCTTT. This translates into CASSPLGHSEAFF.

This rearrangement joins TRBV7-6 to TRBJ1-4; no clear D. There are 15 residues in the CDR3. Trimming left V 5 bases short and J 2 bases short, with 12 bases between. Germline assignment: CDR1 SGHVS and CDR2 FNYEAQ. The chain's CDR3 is CASSPRRATNEKLFF. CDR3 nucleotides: TGTGCCAGCAGCCCGCGGCGAGCGACTAATGAAAAACTGTTTTTT.

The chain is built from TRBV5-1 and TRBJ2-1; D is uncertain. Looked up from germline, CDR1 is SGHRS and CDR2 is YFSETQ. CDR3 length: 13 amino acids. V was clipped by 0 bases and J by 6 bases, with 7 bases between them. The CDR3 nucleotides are TGCGCCAGCAGCTTGGAGGTCCGCAATGAGCAGTTCTTC. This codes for CASSLEVRNEQFF.

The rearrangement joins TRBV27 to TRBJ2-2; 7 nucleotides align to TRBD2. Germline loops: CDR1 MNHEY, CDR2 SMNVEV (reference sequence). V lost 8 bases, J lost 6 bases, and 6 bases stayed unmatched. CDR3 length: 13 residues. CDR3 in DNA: TGTGCCAGCTGGGGGGGTGGTCCCGGGGAGCTGTTTTTT. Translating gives CASWGGGPGELFF.

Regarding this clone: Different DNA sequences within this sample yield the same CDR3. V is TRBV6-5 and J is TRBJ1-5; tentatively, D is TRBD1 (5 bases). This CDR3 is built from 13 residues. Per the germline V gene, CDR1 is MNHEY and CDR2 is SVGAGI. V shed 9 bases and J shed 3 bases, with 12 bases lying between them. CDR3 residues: CASRRGPNQPQHF. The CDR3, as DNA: TGTGCCAGTCGGCGGGGCCCCAATCAGCCCCAGCATTTT.

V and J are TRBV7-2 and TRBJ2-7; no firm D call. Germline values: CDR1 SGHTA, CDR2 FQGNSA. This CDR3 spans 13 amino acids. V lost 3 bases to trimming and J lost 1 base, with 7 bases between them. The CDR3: CASSFWRSYEQYF. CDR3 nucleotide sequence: TGTGCCAGCAGCTTTTGGAGATCCTACGAGCAGTACTTC.

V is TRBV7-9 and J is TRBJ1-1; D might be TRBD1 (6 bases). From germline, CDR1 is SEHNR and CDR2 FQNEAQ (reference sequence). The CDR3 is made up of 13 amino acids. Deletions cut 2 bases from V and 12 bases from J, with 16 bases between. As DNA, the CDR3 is TGTGCCAGCAGCTTATTCACAGGGAAGGAGCCTTTCTTT. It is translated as CASSLFTGKEPFF.

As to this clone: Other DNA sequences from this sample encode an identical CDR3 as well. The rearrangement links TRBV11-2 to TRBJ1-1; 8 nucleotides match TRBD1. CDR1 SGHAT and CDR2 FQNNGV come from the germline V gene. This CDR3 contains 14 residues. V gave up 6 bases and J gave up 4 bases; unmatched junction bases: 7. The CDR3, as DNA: TGTGCCAGCAGTTTCGGACAGGGTGGCACTGAAGCTTTCTTT. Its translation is CASSFGQGGTEAFF.

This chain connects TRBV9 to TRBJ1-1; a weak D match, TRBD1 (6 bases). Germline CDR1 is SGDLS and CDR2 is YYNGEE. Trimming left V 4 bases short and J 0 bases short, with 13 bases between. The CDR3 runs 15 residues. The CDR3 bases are TGTGCCAGCAGCCTCCAGGGGTCGGTGAACACTGAAGCTTTCTTT. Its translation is CASSLQGSVNTEAFF.

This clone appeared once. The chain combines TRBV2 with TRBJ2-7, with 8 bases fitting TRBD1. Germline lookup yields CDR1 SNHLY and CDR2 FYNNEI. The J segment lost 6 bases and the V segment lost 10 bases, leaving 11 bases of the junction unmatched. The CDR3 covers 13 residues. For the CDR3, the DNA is TGTGCCACCACGCGGGGACAGGTATTCGAGCAGTACTTC. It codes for CATTRGQVFEQYF. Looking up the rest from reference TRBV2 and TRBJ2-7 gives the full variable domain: EPEVTQTPSHQVTQMGQEVILRCVPISNHLYFYWYRQILGQKVEFLVSFYNNEISEKSEIFDDQFSVERPDGSNFTLKIRSTKLEDSAMYFCATTRGQVFEQYFGPGTRLTVT.

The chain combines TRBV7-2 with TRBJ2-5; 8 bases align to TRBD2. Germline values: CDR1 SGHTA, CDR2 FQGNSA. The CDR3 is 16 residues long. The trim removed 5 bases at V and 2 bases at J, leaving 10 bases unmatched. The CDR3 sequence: CASSLGSVAGQETQYF. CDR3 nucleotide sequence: TGTGCCAGCAGCCTCGGTAGTGTAGCGGGGCAAGAGACCCAGTACTTC.

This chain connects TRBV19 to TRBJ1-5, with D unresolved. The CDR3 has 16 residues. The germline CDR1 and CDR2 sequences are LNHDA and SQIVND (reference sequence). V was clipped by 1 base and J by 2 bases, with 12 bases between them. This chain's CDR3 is CASSIVKGLGNQPQHF. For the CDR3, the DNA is TGTGCCAGTAGTATAGTTAAGGGCTTGGGCAATCAGCCCCAGCATTTT.

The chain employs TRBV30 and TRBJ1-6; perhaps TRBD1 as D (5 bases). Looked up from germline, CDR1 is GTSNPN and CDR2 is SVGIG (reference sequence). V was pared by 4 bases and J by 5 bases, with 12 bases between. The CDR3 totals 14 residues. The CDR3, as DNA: TGTGCCTGGATCGGGGGGAAGGATAATTCACCCCTCCACTTT. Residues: CAWIGGKDNSPLHF.

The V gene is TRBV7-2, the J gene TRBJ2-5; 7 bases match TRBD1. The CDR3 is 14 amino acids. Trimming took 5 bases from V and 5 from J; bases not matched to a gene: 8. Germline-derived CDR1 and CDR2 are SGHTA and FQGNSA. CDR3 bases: TGTGCCAGCAGCCCGGGACAGCCAAGGGAGACCCAGTACTTC. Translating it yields CASSPGQPRETQYF.

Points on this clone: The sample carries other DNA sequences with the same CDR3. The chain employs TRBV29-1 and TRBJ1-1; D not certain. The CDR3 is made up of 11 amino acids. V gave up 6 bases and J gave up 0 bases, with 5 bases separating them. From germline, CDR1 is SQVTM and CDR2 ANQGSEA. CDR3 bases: TGCAGCGTGGTACTGAACACTGAAGCTTTCTTT. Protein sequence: CSVVLNTEAFF.

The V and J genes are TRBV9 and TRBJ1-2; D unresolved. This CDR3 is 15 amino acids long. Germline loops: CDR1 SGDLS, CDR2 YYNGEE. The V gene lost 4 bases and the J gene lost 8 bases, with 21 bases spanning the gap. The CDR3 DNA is TGTGCCAGCAGCCATATAAAGGGTTTTTCGTACGGCTACACCTTC. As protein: CASSHIKGFSYGYTF.

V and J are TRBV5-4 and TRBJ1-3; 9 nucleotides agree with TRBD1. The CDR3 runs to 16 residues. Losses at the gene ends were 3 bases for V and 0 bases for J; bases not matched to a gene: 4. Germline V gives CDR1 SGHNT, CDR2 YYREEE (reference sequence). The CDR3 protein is CASSWGQGSSGNTIYF. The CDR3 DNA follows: TGTGCCAGCAGCTGGGGACAGGGCTCCTCTGGAAACACCATATATTTT. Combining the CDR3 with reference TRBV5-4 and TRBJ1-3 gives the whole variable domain ETGVTQSPTHLIKTRGQQVTLRCSSQSGHNTVSWYQQALGQGPQFIFQYYREEENGRGNFPPRFSGLQFPNYSSELNVNALELDDSALYLCASSWGQGSSGNTIYFGEGSWLTVV.

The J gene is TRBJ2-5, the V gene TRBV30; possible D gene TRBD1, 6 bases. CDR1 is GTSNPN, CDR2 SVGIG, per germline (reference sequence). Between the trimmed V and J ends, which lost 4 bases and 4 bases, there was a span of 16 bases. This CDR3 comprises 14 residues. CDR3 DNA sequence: TGTGCCTGGAATGGGGGCCCCTTGGGAGAGACCCAGTACTTC. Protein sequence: CAWNGGPLGETQYF.

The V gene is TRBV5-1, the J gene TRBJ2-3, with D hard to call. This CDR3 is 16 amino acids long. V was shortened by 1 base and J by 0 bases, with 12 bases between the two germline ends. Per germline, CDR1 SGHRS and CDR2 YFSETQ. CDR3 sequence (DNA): TGCGCCAGCAGCTTGACGACGAGGATTAGCACAGATACGCAGTATTTT. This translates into CASSLTTRISTDTQYF.

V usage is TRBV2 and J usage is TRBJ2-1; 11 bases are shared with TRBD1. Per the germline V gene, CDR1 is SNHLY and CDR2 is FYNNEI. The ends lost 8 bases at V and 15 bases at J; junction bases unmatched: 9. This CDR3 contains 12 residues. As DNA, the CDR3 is TGTGCCAGCCGACCCGGACAGGGGGCGGTGTTCTTC. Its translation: CASRPGQGAVFF. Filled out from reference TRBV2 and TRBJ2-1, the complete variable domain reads EPEVTQTPSHQVTQMGQEVILRCVPISNHLYFYWYRQILGQKVEFLVSFYNNEISEKSEIFDDQFSVERPDGSNFTLKIRSTKLEDSAMYFCASRPGQGAVFFGPGTRLTVL.

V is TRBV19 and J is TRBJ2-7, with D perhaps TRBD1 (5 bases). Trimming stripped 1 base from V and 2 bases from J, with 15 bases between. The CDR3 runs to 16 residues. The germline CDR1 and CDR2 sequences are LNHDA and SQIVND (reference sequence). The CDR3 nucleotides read TGTGCCAGTAGTATAGTTAAAGGGGCCAGCGCCTACGAGCAGTACTTC. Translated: CASSIVKGASAYEQYF. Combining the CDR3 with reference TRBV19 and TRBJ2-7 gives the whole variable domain DGGITQSPKYLFRKEGQNVTLSCEQNLNHDAMYWYRQDPGQGLRLIYYSQIVNDFQKGDIAEGYSVSREKKESFPLTVTSAQKNPTAFYLCASSIVKGASAYEQYFGPGTRLTVT.

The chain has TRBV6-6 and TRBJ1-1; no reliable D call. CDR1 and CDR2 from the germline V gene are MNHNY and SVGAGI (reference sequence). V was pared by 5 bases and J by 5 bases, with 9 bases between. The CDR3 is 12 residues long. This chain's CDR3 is CASSNSMTEAFF. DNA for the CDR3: TGTGCCAGCAGTAACAGCATGACTGAAGCTTTCTTT.

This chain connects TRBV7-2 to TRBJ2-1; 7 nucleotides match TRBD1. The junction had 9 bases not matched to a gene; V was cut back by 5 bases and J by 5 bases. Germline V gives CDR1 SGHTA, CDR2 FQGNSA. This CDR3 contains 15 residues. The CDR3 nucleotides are TGTGCCAGCAGCCAATGGACAGGAGAGCACAATGAGCAGTTCTTC. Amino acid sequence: CASSQWTGEHNEQFF.

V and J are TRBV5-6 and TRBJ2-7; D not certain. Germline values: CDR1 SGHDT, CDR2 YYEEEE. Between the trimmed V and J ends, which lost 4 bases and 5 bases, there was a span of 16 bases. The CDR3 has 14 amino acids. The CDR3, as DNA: TGTGCCAGCAGCCCCACGATAGGACCACACGAGCAGTACTTC. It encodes CASSPTIGPHEQYF. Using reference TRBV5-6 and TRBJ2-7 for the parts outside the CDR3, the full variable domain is DAGVTQSPTHLIKTRGQQVTLRCSPKSGHDTVSWYQQALGQGPQFIFQYYEEEERQRGNFPDRFSGHQFPNYSSELNVNALLLGDSALYLCASSPTIGPHEQYFGPGTRLTVT.

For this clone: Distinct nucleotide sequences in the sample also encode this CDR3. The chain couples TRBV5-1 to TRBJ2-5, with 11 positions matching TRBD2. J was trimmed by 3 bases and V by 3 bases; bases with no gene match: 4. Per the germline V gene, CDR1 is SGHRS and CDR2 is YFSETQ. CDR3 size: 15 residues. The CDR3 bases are TGCGCCAGCAGCTCCTTAGCGGGAGGGGAAGAGACCCAGTACTTC. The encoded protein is CASSSLAGGEETQYF.